This T cell receptor (beta chain) was sequenced for a study of T cell repertoires in cytomegalovirus infection. Using its own MiXCR run on the reads, TCRdb lists one record per CDR3 protein. Of roughly 500,000 distinct CDR3 sequences in the sample, about 15% are singletons; the top ten hold about 24%. Sequencing was done on a sample of CD8+ T cells from PBMCs. This receptor was taken from a human donor in good health (CMV status not recorded). Some clones in this sample may be carry-over from other donors' samples.

Here the CDR3 reads CASSVSGTPVKYEQYF. The CDR3 DNA reads as TGTGCCAGCAGCGTCTCCGGGACTCCAGTGAAGTACGAGCAGTACTTC. The gene calls are TRBV9 and TRBJ2-7; possibly TRBD2 for D (6 bases). The V end lost 2 bases, the J end lost 4 bases, and 19 bases lay between the germline ends. Germline V CDR1 and CDR2: SGDLS, YYNGEE. CDR3 size: 16 residues.